This is a list of T cell receptor beta chains from one sample in a study of blood T cells in healthy people across ages. MiXCR, run by TCRdb on the 5' RACE reads, gives a single entry per CDR3 protein. Among a few hundred thousand distinct CDR3 sequences, around 30% were seen once, and the ten largest hold 29%. Sequenced material: blood. The source of these receptors is a woman aged 70-85 years in good health. The CDR3 runs from the conserved cysteine through the conserved F or W. The order of the fields is J gene, clone size, D gene, V gene, CDR3 protein, CDR3 DNA. A D gene is named only where the DNA matches it firmly. Not all rows give a size; the values are once, few, many and, for expanded clones, a class.

j_gene: TRBJ1-1
abundance: .
d_gene: .
v_gene: TRBV9
CDR3aa: CASSFERQSEAFF
CDR3nt: TGTGCCAGCAGCTTCGAAAGACAGTCTGAAGCTTTCTTT

j_gene: TRBJ1-2
abundance: .
d_gene: .
v_gene: TRBV5-1
CDR3aa: CASSLVPALDRGYTF
CDR3nt: TGCGCCAGCAGCTTGGTTCCTGCCTTGGATCGAGGCTACACCTTC

j_gene: TRBJ1-6
abundance: few
d_gene: .
v_gene: TRBV6-5
CDR3aa: CAGGRRGGSPLHF
CDR3nt: TGTGCCGGGGGACGCAGGGGAGGATCGCCCCTCCACTTT

j_gene: TRBJ1-4
abundance: .
d_gene: TRBD1
v_gene: TRBV19
CDR3aa: CASSGRQGSGEKLFF
CDR3nt: TGTGCCAGTAGTGGTCGACAGGGAAGTGGTGAAAAACTGTTTTTT

j_gene: TRBJ2-5
abundance: .
d_gene: TRBD2
v_gene: TRBV3-1
CDR3aa: CASSPGTSGTKTQYF
CDR3nt: TGTGCCAGCAGCCCCGGGACTAGCGGGACCAAGACCCAGTACTTC

j_gene: TRBJ2-1
abundance: .
d_gene: .
v_gene: TRBV21-1
CDR3aa: CASSKVEGQGANEQFF
CDR3nt: TGTGCCAGCAGCAAAGTGGAGGGACAGGGGGCGAATGAGCAGTTCTTC

j_gene: TRBJ2-1
abundance: .
d_gene: .
v_gene: TRBV29-1
CDR3aa: CSVEPRRDEQFF
CDR3nt: TGCAGCGTTGAACCCCGGAGGGATGAGCAGTTCTTC

j_gene: TRBJ1-1
abundance: .
d_gene: .
v_gene: TRBV7-9
CDR3aa: CASSLGKGSTEAFF
CDR3nt: TGTGCCAGCAGCTTAGGAAAGGGGAGCACTGAAGCTTTCTTT

j_gene: TRBJ2-1
abundance: .
d_gene: TRBD1
v_gene: TRBV11-1
CDR3aa: CASSPQAGQGAVPSYNEQFF
CDR3nt: TGTGCCAGCAGCCCACAAGCGGGACAGGGGGCCGTACCCTCCTACAATGAGCAGTTCTTC

j_gene: TRBJ2-1
abundance: .
d_gene: TRBD2
v_gene: TRBV5-1
CDR3aa: CASSLMGLDFHEQFF
CDR3nt: TGCGCCAGCAGCTTGATGGGACTAGATTTCCATGAGCAGTTCTTC

j_gene: TRBJ2-1
abundance: few
d_gene: .
v_gene: TRBV4-1
CDR3aa: CASSQDRGRGTNEQFF
CDR3nt: TGCGCCAGCAGCCAAGATAGGGGCAGGGGAACCAATGAGCAGTTCTTC

j_gene: TRBJ2-2
abundance: many
d_gene: .
v_gene: TRBV20-1
CDR3aa: CSARAGNTGELFF
CDR3nt: TGCAGTGCTAGAGCGGGGAACACCGGGGAGCTGTTTTTT

j_gene: TRBJ2-3
abundance: .
d_gene: .
v_gene: TRBV20-1
CDR3aa: CSATQSTDTQYF
CDR3nt: TGCAGTGCTACACAGAGCACAGATACGCAGTATTTT

j_gene: TRBJ2-1
abundance: .
d_gene: TRBD2
v_gene: TRBV15
CDR3aa: CATSIEAGVRNEQFF
CDR3nt: TGTGCCACCAGCATCGAAGCGGGAGTCCGAAATGAGCAGTTCTTC

j_gene: TRBJ2-5
abundance: few
d_gene: .
v_gene: TRBV20-1
CDR3aa: CSANPWEETQYF
CDR3nt: TGCAGTGCAAACCCCTGGGAAGAGACCCAGTACTTC

j_gene: TRBJ1-1
abundance: .
d_gene: .
v_gene: TRBV20-1
CDR3aa: CSAGYRDTWGNTEAFF
CDR3nt: TGCAGTGCTGGATACCGGGACACCTGGGGGAACACTGAAGCTTTCTTT

j_gene: TRBJ2-7
abundance: .
d_gene: .
v_gene: TRBV6-2/TRBV6-3
CDR3aa: CASSDGTRGPYEQYF
CDR3nt: TGTGCCAGCAGTGACGGGACACGGGGACCCTACGAGCAGTACTTC

j_gene: TRBJ2-5
abundance: .
d_gene: .
v_gene: TRBV7-8
CDR3aa: CASSLVSGSNAQTQYF
CDR3nt: TGTGCCAGCAGCTTAGTCTCTGGATCCAATGCTCAGACCCAGTACTTC

j_gene: TRBJ2-7
abundance: many
d_gene: .
v_gene: TRBV28
CDR3aa: CASRRTGILEQYF
CDR3nt: TGTGCCAGCAGGCGCACAGGGATCCTCGAGCAGTACTTC

j_gene: TRBJ2-5
abundance: .
d_gene: TRBD1
v_gene: TRBV28
CDR3aa: CASTRWDSGGETQYF
CDR3nt: TGTGCCAGCACCCGCTGGGACAGTGGTGGTGAGACCCAGTACTTC

j_gene: TRBJ1-2
abundance: .
d_gene: .
v_gene: TRBV28
CDR3aa: CASSFRRVYGYTF
CDR3nt: TGTGCCAGCAGTTTCCGCAGGGTTTATGGCTACACCTTC

j_gene: TRBJ2-3
abundance: few
d_gene: TRBD1
v_gene: TRBV27
CDR3aa: CASRHRPGTGGANTQYF
CDR3nt: TGTGCCAGCAGACACCGTCCCGGGACAGGGGGTGCAAATACGCAGTATTTT

j_gene: TRBJ2-7
abundance: few
d_gene: .
v_gene: TRBV6-1
CDR3aa: CASTGDYEQYF
CDR3nt: TGTGCCAGCACCGGGGACTACGAGCAGTACTTC

j_gene: TRBJ1-6
abundance: .
d_gene: .
v_gene: TRBV28
CDR3aa: CASRTGSSYNSPLHF
CDR3nt: TGTGCCAGCAGAACAGGGAGCTCCTATAATTCACCCCTCCACTTT

j_gene: TRBJ2-3
abundance: few
d_gene: .
v_gene: TRBV6-6
CDR3aa: CASRESGARADTQYF
CDR3nt: TGTGCCAGCAGAGAAAGCGGAGCTAGGGCAGATACGCAGTATTTT

j_gene: TRBJ1-2
abundance: .
d_gene: .
v_gene: TRBV5-1
CDR3aa: CASSLDGQLLGYTF
CDR3nt: TGCGCCAGCAGCTTGGACGGACAGCTTCTGGGCTACACCTTC

j_gene: TRBJ1-4
abundance: few
d_gene: .
v_gene: TRBV5-1
CDR3aa: CASKFWGGDEKLFF
CDR3nt: TGCGCCAGCAAGTTTTGGGGGGGGGATGAAAAACTGTTTTTT

j_gene: TRBJ2-7
abundance: .
d_gene: TRBD2
v_gene: TRBV20-1
CDR3aa: CSARDAGTSGSEQYF
CDR3nt: TGCAGTGCTAGAGATGCAGGCACTAGCGGGAGCGAGCAGTACTTC

j_gene: TRBJ1-4
abundance: few
d_gene: .
v_gene: TRBV12-3/TRBV12-4
CDR3aa: CASSFGVVDEKLFF
CDR3nt: TGTGCCAGCAGTTTCGGGGTGGTCGATGAAAAACTGTTTTTT

j_gene: TRBJ1-1
abundance: few
d_gene: .
v_gene: TRBV12-3/TRBV12-4
CDR3aa: CASSRGGSGVTEAFF
CDR3nt: TGTGCCAGCAGTCGTGGGGGGTCAGGGGTCACTGAAGCTTTCTTT

j_gene: TRBJ2-7
abundance: few
d_gene: .
v_gene: TRBV29-1
CDR3aa: CSVELPGVEQYF
CDR3nt: TGCAGCGTAGAACTACCGGGTGTCGAGCAGTACTTC

j_gene: TRBJ2-1
abundance: .
d_gene: .
v_gene: TRBV9
CDR3aa: CASSATDDASYNEQFF
CDR3nt: TGTGCCAGCAGCGCCACGGACGACGCCTCCTACAATGAGCAGTTCTTC

j_gene: TRBJ2-1
abundance: few
d_gene: TRBD2
v_gene: TRBV18
CDR3aa: CASSRGLDLYNEQFF
CDR3nt: TGTGCCAGCTCACGGGGACTAGACCTCTACAATGAGCAGTTCTTC

j_gene: TRBJ2-7
abundance: many
d_gene: .
v_gene: TRBV20-1
CDR3aa: CSARLTGFGYEQYF
CDR3nt: TGCAGTGCTAGATTGACCGGCTTCGGGTACGAGCAGTACTTC

j_gene: TRBJ2-1
abundance: few
d_gene: .
v_gene: TRBV4-2
CDR3aa: CASSHGPGSYNEQFF
CDR3nt: TGTGCCAGCAGCCACGGACCCGGCTCCTACAATGAGCAGTTCTTC

j_gene: TRBJ2-5
abundance: many
d_gene: TRBD2
v_gene: TRBV7-8
CDR3aa: CASSPLAGELETQYF
CDR3nt: TGTGCCAGCAGCCCACTAGCGGGAGAGCTAGAGACCCAGTACTTC

j_gene: TRBJ1-3
abundance: few
d_gene: .
v_gene: TRBV9
CDR3aa: CASSVRATPENTIYF
CDR3nt: TGTGCCAGCAGCGTACGGGCAACCCCTGAAAACACCATATATTTT

j_gene: TRBJ1-4
abundance: .
d_gene: .
v_gene: TRBV20-1
CDR3aa: CSARGSLNEKLFF
CDR3nt: TGCAGTGCTAGGGGCAGCCTTAATGAAAAACTGTTTTTT

j_gene: TRBJ2-7
abundance: .
d_gene: TRBD2
v_gene: TRBV7-2
CDR3aa: CASSPGIGREGSYEQYF
CDR3nt: TGTGCCAGCAGCCCTGGCATAGGGCGGGAGGGCTCCTACGAGCAGTACTTC

j_gene: TRBJ2-2
abundance: .
d_gene: TRBD1
v_gene: TRBV7-9
CDR3aa: CASSLGDRAGELFF
CDR3nt: TGTGCCAGCAGCTTAGGGGACAGGGCCGGGGAGCTGTTTTTT

j_gene: TRBJ1-4
abundance: few
d_gene: .
v_gene: TRBV7-9
CDR3aa: CASSLGVATNEKLFF
CDR3nt: TGTGCCAGCAGCTTAGGTGTCGCGACTAATGAAAAACTGTTTTTT

j_gene: TRBJ1-4
abundance: few
d_gene: .
v_gene: TRBV5-1
CDR3aa: CASSRIGQGGEKLFF
CDR3nt: TGCGCCAGCAGCCGGATCGGCCAGGGCGGTGAAAAACTGTTTTTT

j_gene: TRBJ2-3
abundance: many
d_gene: .
v_gene: TRBV12-3/TRBV12-4
CDR3aa: CASSTGTGTGRTQYF
CDR3nt: TGTGCCAGCAGCACAGGGACTGGGACGGGTCGGACGCAGTATTTT

j_gene: TRBJ2-2
abundance: few
d_gene: TRBD2
v_gene: TRBV5-1
CDR3aa: CASKRSGSPGELFF
CDR3nt: TGCGCCAGCAAAAGAAGCGGGAGTCCCGGGGAGCTGTTTTTT

j_gene: TRBJ2-2
abundance: .
d_gene: .
v_gene: TRBV12-3/TRBV12-4
CDR3aa: CASSLVRANTGELFF
CDR3nt: TGTGCCAGCAGTTTAGTACGCGCGAACACCGGGGAGCTGTTTTTT

j_gene: TRBJ2-3
abundance: .
d_gene: TRBD2
v_gene: TRBV5-1
CDR3aa: CASSERGGSDTQYF
CDR3nt: TGCGCCAGCAGCGAACGGGGGGGTTCAGATACGCAGTATTTT

j_gene: TRBJ2-7
abundance: .
d_gene: TRBD2
v_gene: TRBV11-1
CDR3aa: CASSRSGNYEQHF
CDR3nt: TGTGCCAGCAGTCGTAGCGGGAACTACGAGCAGCACTTC

j_gene: TRBJ2-3
abundance: few
d_gene: TRBD2
v_gene: TRBV7-2
CDR3aa: CASSFTSGSTDTQYF
CDR3nt: TGTGCCAGCAGCTTCACTAGCGGAAGCACAGATACGCAGTATTTT

j_gene: TRBJ2-7
abundance: few
d_gene: .
v_gene: TRBV7-2
CDR3aa: CASSLVGLSYEQYF
CDR3nt: TGTGCCAGCAGCTTAGTGGGACTCTCCTACGAGCAGTACTTC

j_gene: TRBJ2-3
abundance: few
d_gene: .
v_gene: TRBV29-1
CDR3aa: CSVGGMAGRYTDAQYF
CDR3nt: TGCAGCGTTGGGGGAATGGCGGGAAGGTACACAGATGCGCAGTATTTT

j_gene: TRBJ1-6
abundance: many
d_gene: .
v_gene: TRBV11-2
CDR3aa: CASSRIGGYNSPLHF
CDR3nt: TGTGCCAGCAGCCGTATCGGGGGCTATAATTCACCCCTCCACTTT

j_gene: TRBJ2-1
abundance: few
d_gene: TRBD1
v_gene: TRBV29-1
CDR3aa: CGVDRVGYNEQFF
CDR3nt: TGCGGCGTGGACAGGGTGGGCTACAATGAGCAGTTCTTC

j_gene: TRBJ1-4
abundance: few
d_gene: .
v_gene: TRBV28
CDR3aa: CASSPGGHVGNEKLFF
CDR3nt: TGTGCCAGCAGTCCCGGTGGACATGTCGGTAATGAAAAACTGTTTTTT

j_gene: TRBJ2-1
abundance: .
d_gene: TRBD2
v_gene: TRBV18
CDR3aa: CASSPSTSGSGMDEQFF
CDR3nt: TGTGCCAGCTCGCCTTCGACTAGCGGGAGCGGTATGGATGAGCAGTTCTTC

j_gene: TRBJ1-5
abundance: .
d_gene: .
v_gene: TRBV12-3/TRBV12-4
CDR3aa: CASSFRGGLHQPQHF
CDR3nt: TGTGCCAGCAGTTTTAGGGGGGGGTTGCATCAGCCCCAGCATTTT

j_gene: TRBJ2-3
abundance: few
d_gene: TRBD2
v_gene: TRBV3-1
CDR3aa: CASSSRGGKTTDTQYF
CDR3nt: TGTGCCAGCAGCAGTCGCGGGGGAAAGACCACAGATACGCAGTATTTT

j_gene: TRBJ2-4
abundance: .
d_gene: .
v_gene: TRBV4-1
CDR3aa: CASSQETVAKNIQYF
CDR3nt: TGCGCCAGCAGCCAAGAAACAGTAGCCAAAAACATTCAGTACTTC